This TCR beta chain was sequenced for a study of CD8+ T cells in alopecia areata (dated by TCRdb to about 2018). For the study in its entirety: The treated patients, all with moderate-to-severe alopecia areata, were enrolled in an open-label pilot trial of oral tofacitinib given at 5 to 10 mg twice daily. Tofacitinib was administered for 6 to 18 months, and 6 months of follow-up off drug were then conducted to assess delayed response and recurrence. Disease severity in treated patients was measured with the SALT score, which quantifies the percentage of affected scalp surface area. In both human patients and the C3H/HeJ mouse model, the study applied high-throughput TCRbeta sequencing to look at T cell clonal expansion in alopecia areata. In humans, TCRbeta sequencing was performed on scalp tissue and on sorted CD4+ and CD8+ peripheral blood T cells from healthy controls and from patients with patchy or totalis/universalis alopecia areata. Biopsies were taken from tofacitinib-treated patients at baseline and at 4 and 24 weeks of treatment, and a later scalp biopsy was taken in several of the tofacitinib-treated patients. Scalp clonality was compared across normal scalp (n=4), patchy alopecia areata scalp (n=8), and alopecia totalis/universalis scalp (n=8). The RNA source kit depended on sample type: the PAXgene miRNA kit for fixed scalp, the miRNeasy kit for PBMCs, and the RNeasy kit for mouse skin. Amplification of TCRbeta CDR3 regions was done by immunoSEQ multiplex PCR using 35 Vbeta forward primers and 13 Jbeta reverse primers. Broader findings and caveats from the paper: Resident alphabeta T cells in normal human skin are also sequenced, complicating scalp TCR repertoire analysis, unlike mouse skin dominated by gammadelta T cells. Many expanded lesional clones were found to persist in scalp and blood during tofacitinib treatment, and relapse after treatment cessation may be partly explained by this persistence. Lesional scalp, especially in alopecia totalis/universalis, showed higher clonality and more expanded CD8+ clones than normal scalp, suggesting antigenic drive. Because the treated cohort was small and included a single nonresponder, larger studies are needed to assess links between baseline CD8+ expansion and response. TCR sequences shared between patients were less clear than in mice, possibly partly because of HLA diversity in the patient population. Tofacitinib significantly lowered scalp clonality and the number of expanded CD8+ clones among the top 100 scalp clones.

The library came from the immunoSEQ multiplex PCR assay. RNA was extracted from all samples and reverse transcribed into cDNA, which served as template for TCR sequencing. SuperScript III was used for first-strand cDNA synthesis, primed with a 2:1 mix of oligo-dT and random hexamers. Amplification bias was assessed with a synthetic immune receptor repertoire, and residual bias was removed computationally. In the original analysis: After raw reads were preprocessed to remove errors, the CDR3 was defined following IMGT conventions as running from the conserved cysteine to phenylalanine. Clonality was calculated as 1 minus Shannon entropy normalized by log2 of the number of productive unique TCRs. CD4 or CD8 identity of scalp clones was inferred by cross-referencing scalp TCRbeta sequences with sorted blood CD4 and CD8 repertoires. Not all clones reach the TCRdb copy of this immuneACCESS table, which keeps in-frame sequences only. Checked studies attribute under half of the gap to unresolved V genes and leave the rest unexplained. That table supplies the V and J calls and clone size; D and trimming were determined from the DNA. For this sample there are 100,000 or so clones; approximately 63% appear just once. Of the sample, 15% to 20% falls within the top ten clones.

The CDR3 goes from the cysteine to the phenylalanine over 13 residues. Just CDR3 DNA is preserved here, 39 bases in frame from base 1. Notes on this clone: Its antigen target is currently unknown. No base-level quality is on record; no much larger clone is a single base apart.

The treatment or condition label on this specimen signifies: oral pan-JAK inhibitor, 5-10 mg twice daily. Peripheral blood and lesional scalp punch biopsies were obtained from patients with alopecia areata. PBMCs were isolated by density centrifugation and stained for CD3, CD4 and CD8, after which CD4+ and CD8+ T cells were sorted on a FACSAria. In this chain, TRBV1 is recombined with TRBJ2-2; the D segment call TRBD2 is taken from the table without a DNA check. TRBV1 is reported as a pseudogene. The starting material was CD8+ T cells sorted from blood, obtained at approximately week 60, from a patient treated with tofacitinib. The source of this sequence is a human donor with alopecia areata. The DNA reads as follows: TGCACCAGCAGCCTATTGAACACCGGGGAGCTGTTTTTT. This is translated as CTSSLLNTGELFF.